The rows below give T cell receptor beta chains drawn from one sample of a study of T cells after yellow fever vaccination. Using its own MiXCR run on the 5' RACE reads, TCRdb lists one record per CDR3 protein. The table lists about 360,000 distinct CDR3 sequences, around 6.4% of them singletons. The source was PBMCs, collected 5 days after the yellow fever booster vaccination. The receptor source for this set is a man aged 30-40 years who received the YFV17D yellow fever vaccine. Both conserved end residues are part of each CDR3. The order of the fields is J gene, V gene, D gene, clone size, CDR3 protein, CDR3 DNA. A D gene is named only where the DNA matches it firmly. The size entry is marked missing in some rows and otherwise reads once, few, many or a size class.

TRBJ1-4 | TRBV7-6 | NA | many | CASSLQLGKLFF | TGTGCCAGCAGCCTCCAGTTGGGGAAACTGTTTTTT
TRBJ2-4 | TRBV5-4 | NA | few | CASSAGQLAKNIQYF | TGTGCCAGCAGCGCCGGACAGTTAGCCAAAAACATTCAGTACTTC
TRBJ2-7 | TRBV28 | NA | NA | CASRRRLDIGVEQYF | TGTGCCAGCAGACGCCGACTAGACATTGGGGTGGAGCAGTACTTC
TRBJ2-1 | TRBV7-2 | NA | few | CASSFQPSYNEQFF | TGTGCCAGCAGCTTCCAACCTAGCTACAATGAGCAGTTCTTC
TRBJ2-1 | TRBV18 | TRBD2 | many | CASSGRSGRSNEQFF | TGTGCCAGCTCCGGCCGCAGCGGGAGATCCAATGAGCAGTTCTTC
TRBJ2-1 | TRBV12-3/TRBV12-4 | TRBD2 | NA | CASSWGTSGGPLLEQFF | TGTGCCAGCAGTTGGGGGACTAGCGGGGGACCCCTACTTGAGCAGTTCTTC
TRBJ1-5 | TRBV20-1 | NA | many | CSASAGEEQPQHF | TGCAGTGCTAGTGCAGGGGAAGAACAGCCCCAGCATTTT
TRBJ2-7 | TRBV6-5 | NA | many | CASSYIHRAYEQYF | TGTGCCAGCAGTTACATTCACAGGGCCTACGAGCAGTACTTC
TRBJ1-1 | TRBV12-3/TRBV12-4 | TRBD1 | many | CASERTGGLTEAFF | TGTGCCAGCGAGAGGACAGGGGGCCTCACTGAAGCTTTCTTT
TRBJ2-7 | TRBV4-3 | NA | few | CASSLDRREQYF | TGCGCCAGCAGCTTGGATCGGCGAGAGCAGTACTTC
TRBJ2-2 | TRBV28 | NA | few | CASSPPRYRTGELFF | TGTGCCAGCAGTCCCCCCCGGTATCGAACCGGGGAGCTGTTTTTT
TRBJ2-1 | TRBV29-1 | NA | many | CSVVERSPYNEQFF | TGCAGCGTTGTCGAGCGGTCCCCCTACAATGAGCAGTTCTTC
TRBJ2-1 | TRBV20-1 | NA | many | CSAGRYNEQFF | TGCAGTGCGGGGCGGTACAATGAGCAGTTCTTC
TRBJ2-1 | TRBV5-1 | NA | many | CASSLLTGPPYNEQFF | TGCGCCAGCAGCTTGCTAACAGGGCCCCCCTACAATGAGCAGTTCTTC
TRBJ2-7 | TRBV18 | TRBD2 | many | CASSPTDLLAGAEGEQYF | TGTGCCAGCTCACCGACTGATCTTTTAGCGGGAGCTGAAGGCGAGCAGTACTTC
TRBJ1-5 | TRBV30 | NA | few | CASEGGSAGQPQHF | TGTGCCTCGGAGGGAGGCAGTGCGGGTCAGCCCCAGCATTTT
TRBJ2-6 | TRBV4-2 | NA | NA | CASRGSPYSGANVLTF | TGTGCCTCCCGGGGGAGCCCATACTCTGGGGCCAACGTCCTGACTTTC
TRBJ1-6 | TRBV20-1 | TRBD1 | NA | CSARDGQEAPYNSPLHF | TGCAGTGCTAGAGACGGACAGGAAGCTCCCTATAATTCACCCCTCCACTTT
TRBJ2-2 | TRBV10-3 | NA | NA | CATMGTGELFF | TGTGCCACGATGGGCACCGGGGAGCTGTTTTTT
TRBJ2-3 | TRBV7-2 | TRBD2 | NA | CASSLAGAGVSTDTQYF | TGTGCCAGCAGCTTAGCGGGAGCGGGAGTGAGCACAGATACGCAGTATTTT
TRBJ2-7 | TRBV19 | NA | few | CASAGGGDITYEQYF | TGTGCCAGTGCCGGGGGAGGAGACATCACCTACGAGCAGTACTTC
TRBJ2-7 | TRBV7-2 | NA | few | CASSLSYSVYSHEQYF | TGTGCCAGCAGCTTATCGTACTCGGTGTACTCCCACGAGCAGTACTTC
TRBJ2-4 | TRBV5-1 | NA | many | CASSVNRENIQYF | TGCGCCAGCAGCGTTAACAGGGAAAACATTCAGTACTTC
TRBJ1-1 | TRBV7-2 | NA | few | CASRLAHPDTEAFF | TGTGCCAGCAGGTTGGCCCATCCGGACACTGAAGCTTTCTTT
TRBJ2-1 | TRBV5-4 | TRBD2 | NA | CASSPGLATNAAYF | TGTGCCAGCAGCCCGGGACTAGCCACTAACGCCGCTTATTTC
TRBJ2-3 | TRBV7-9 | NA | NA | CASSSYQKDTQYF | TGTGCCAGCAGCTCCTACCAGAAGGATACGCAGTATTTT
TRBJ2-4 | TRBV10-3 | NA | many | CAIGNGLVDQYF | TGTGCCATCGGGAATGGGCTGGTCGATCAGTACTTC
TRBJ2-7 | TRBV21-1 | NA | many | CASSGTGEYF | TGTGCCAGCAGCGGGACAGGGGAGTACTTC
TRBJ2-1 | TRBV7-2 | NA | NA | CASSLTGTFNEQFF | TGTGCCAGCAGCTTAACCGGGACTTTCAATGAGCAGTTCTTC
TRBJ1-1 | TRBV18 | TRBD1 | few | CASGQELNTEAFF | TGTGCCAGCGGACAGGAACTGAACACTGAAGCTTTCTTT
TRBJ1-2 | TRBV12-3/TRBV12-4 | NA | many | CASSYRVGYGYTF | TGTGCCAGCAGCTACAGGGTTGGCTATGGCTACACCTTC
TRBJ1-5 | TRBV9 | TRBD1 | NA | CASSKGRGSNQPQHF | TGTGCCAGCAGCAAAGGCAGGGGGAGCAATCAGCCCCAGCATTTT
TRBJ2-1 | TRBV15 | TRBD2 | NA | CATSREVRGSEQFF | TGTGCCACCAGCAGAGAGGTACGCGGGAGCGAGCAGTTCTTC
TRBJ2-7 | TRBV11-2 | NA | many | CASSFQMAGSYEQYF | TGTGCCAGCAGCTTCCAGATGGCGGGCTCCTACGAGCAGTACTTC
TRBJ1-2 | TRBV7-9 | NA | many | CASSLLDGYTF | TGTGCCAGCAGCTTATTAGATGGCTACACCTTC
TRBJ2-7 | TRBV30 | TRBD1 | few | CAWSATGWYEQYF | TGTGCCTGGAGTGCGACAGGGTGGTACGAGCAGTACTTC
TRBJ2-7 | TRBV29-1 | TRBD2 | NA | CSVDRGRGGYEQYF | TGCAGCGTTGATCGCGGGAGAGGCGGCTACGAGCAGTACTTC
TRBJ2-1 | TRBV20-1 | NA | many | CSARGEGPHEQFF | TGCAGTGCTAGAGGTGAAGGGCCGCATGAGCAGTTCTTC
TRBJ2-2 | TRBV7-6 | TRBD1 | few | CASRSGGTGELFF | TGTGCCAGCAGGTCAGGGGGTACCGGGGAGCTGTTTTTT
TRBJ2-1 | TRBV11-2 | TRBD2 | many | CASSLLGDRVASGSNEQFF | TGTGCCAGCAGCTTGTTGGGCGACAGGGTGGCTAGCGGGAGTAATGAGCAGTTCTTC
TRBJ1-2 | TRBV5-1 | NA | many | CASSRDRNYGYTF | TGCGCCAGCAGCCGGGACCGCAACTATGGCTACACCTTC
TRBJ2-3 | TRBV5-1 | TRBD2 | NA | CASSTLLAGVGDTQYF | TGCGCCAGCAGCACCCTACTAGCGGGAGTAGGAGATACGCAGTATTTT
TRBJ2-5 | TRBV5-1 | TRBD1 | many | CASSSDREETQYF | TGCGCCAGCAGCTCGGACAGGGAAGAGACCCAGTACTTC
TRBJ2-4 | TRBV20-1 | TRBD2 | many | CSATSLAGTKQYF | TGCAGTGCTACATCCCTGGCCGGGACTAAGCAGTACTTC
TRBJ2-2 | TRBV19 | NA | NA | CASSPGLDRGGELFF | TGTGCCAGTAGTCCCGGCCTGGACAGAGGCGGGGAGCTGTTTTTT
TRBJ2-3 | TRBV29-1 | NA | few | CSGHQVTDTQYF | TGCAGCGGTCACCAGGTTACAGATACGCAGTATTTT
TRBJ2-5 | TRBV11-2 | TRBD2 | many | CASSLVGGGSQETQYF | TGTGCCAGCAGCTTAGTAGGCGGGGGGTCCCAAGAGACCCAGTACTTC
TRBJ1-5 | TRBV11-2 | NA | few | CASSLPGRTGPVYQPQHF | TGTGCCAGCAGCTTACCAGGGAGAACGGGTCCCGTCTATCAGCCCCAGCATTTT
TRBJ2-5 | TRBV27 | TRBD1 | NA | CASRRDRGSQETQYF | TGTGCCAGCAGGCGGGACAGGGGGTCACAAGAGACCCAGTACTTC
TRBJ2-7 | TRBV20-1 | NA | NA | CSVSDSNRYEQYF | TGCAGTGTATCGGACAGTAACCGTTACGAGCAGTACTTC
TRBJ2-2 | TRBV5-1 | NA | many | CASSLDSQPGELFF | TGCGCCAGCAGCTTGGACTCGCAGCCCGGGGAGCTGTTTTTT
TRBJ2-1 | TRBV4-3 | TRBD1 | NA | CASSLGQGPNEQFF | TGCGCCAGCAGCTTAGGACAGGGGCCGAATGAGCAGTTCTTC
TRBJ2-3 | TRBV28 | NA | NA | CASLGEPTDTQYF | TGTGCCAGCCTCGGGGAGCCCACAGATACGCAGTATTTT
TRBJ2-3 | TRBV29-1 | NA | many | CSVLDIAGTQYF | TGCAGCGTTCTAGACATCGCCGGAACGCAGTATTTT
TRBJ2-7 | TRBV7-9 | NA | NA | CASSLPQAHEQYF | TGTGCCAGCAGCTTACCGCAAGCCCACGAGCAGTACTTC
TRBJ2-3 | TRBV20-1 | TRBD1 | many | CSASRDSDTQYF | TGCAGTGCGTCCCGGGACAGTGATACGCAGTATTTT
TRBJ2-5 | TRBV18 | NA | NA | CASSAQREETQYF | TGTGCCAGCTCAGCCCAGAGGGAAGAGACCCAGTACTTC
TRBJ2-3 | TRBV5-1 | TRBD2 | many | CASSLGVAGSTDTQYF | TGCGCCAGCAGCCTCGGGGTAGCGGGAAGCACAGATACGCAGTATTTT